This paragraph reports one T cell receptor beta chain. This receptor's antigen is unknown. The sample holds no much larger clone one base away, and base qualities are not on file. The immunoSEQ Assay, a bias-controlled multiplex PCR, was used to amplify TCRbeta CDR3 regions from genomic DNA. For the original study's pipeline: Nucleated cell counts per sample were estimated from amplification of reference gene primers within the assay. Sequence reads were collapsed and filtered to measure the absolute abundance of every unique TCRbeta CDR3 rearrangement. Productive Simpson clonality was computed per sample as the square root of Simpson's diversity index over productive rearrangements. TCRdb holds this immuneACCESS table with in-frame rearrangements only. Some clones are missing; in checked studies, unresolved V genes explain under half, and the rest has no known cause. V and J calls and clone size are given by that table; D and trimming were obtained from the DNA. The sample records 200,000 to 250,000 clones, roughly 88% of which are singletons. The leading ten clones occupy 18% of the sample.

In Seattle, one collaborating source enrolled patients while the infection was active and tracked those patients longitudinally over the course of disease. Collaborating institutions collected whole blood in K2EDTA tubes following their own protocols. For TCRbeta analysis, collaborator samples were shipped as frozen whole blood, as isolated PBMCs, or as DNA extracted from either sample type. This entry is derived from a study of blood T cell repertoires in COVID-19 (dated by TCRdb to 2020 to 2022). Regarding the complete study: Samples covering the acute and convalescent phases of COVID-19 were provided by collaborators in the United States, Italy and Spain. Deeply sampled blood TCRbeta repertoires from subjects exposed to, actively infected with, or recovered from COVID-19 were included in the dataset. Samples were obtained from the ongoing ImmuneRACE study (first 160 participants) and from roughly 1,300 subjects provided by 6 global collaborators. Nearly every sample came with metadata listing a de-identified subject ID, COVID-19 status, age in years and sex. Where available, HLA class I and class II types were obtained from metadata supplied by the sample provider rather than from assay-based typing. The prospective study material was composed of cDNA or gDNA derived from T cells, B-cell-depleted T cells, or PBMCs. The repertoires were released in a freely available public database intended as a resource for research on the immune response to SARS-CoV-2. Summary of the overall study and its limitations: Clinical and demographic metadata were provided uncurated, with the amount varying by source and participant.

From the cysteine through the phenylalanine, the CDR3 covers 15 amino acids. Only CDR3 DNA remains: 45 bases, in frame from the first base. Trimming costs V 5 bases and J 4 bases, and their ends lie 17 bases apart. Based on the germline V gene, the CDR1 and CDR2 sequences are KGHSH and LQKENI. The rearrangement combines TRBV18 with TRBJ1-2; the D gene cannot be named for sure. Sequenced: peripheral blood. This receptor was obtained from a man aged 50-60 years with COVID-19, enrolled during active disease. The CDR3 region reads CASSTNRTRPYGYTF. Here is the DNA: TGTGCCAGCTCAACAAACCGTACACGTCCCTATGGCTACACCTTC.